Shown below are 21 T cell receptor beta chains from a single sample sequenced in a study of CD8+ T cells in alopecia areata. Investigators isolated RNA and reverse transcribed it into cDNA to act as the sequencing template. TCRdb's copy holds only in-frame clones and misses some; the assay was immunoSEQ multiplex PCR. The sample carries around 100,000 clones, under 90% recorded once. Treatment noted: oral pan-JAK inhibitor, 5-10 mg twice daily. The input for sequencing was CD8+ T cells sorted from blood, taken around week 34, from a patient treated with tofacitinib. The receptors here all came from a human donor with alopecia areata.

This chain joins TRBV5-1 and TRBJ1-1, with TRBD1 as a possible D gene (6 bases). V lost 4 bases and J lost 7, with 23 bases in between. The CDR3 runs 16 residues. Germline lookup yields CDR1 SGHRS and CDR2 YFSETQ. CDR3 amino acids: CASSPTGIGVGDEAFF. As DNA, the CDR3 is TGCGCCAGCAGCCCCACAGGGATTGGGGTTGGGGATGAAGCTTTCTTT.

This rearrangement joins TRBV7-8 to TRBJ2-6; no clear D gene. V was shortened by 5 bases and J by 0 bases, with 11 bases between the two germline ends. This CDR3 is built from 16 residues. Germline V lookup: CDR1 SGHVS, CDR2 FQNEAQ. The CDR3: CASSRTASSGANVLTF. The DNA of the CDR3 is TGTGCCAGCAGCAGGACCGCCAGCTCTGGGGCCAACGTCCTGACTTTC.

The V gene is TRBV11-2, the J gene TRBJ2-3; 12 positions match TRBD2. CDR1 is SGHAT and CDR2 is FQNNGV in the germline V gene. This CDR3 has 19 amino acids. Germline trimming cut 0 bases from V and 2 bases from J; bases unmatched to any gene: 9. This chain's CDR3 is CASSLDFGGLAGFTDTQYF. CDR3 DNA: TGTGCCAGCAGCTTAGATTTTGGAGGACTAGCGGGATTCACAGATACGCAGTATTTT.

The chain is built from TRBV7-8 and TRBJ2-3; D remains ambiguous. The length of the CDR3 is 14 residues. The V end was cut by 5 bases, the J end by 4 bases, with 13 bases between. CDR1 and CDR2 (germline): SGHVS, FQNEAQ. The CDR3 loop is CASSPPLGADTQYF. The CDR3 bases are TGTGCCAGCAGCCCCCCTCTTGGTGCAGATACGCAGTATTTT.

Turning to this clone: Other DNA sequences in this specimen translate into the identical CDR3. V usage is TRBV7-9 and J usage is TRBJ2-7, with a possible D match to TRBD1 (5 bases). Trimming stripped 1 base from V and 2 bases from J, with 6 bases between. Germline V CDR1 and CDR2: SEHNR, FQNEAQ (reference sequence). The CDR3 spans 13 residues. The CDR3 sequence is CASSLEGPYEQYF. As DNA, the CDR3 is TGTGCCAGCAGCTTAGAGGGGCCCTACGAGCAGTACTTC. The whole variable domain, filled in from reference TRBV7-9 and TRBJ2-7, reads DTGVSQNPRHKITKRGQNVTFRCDPISEHNRLYWYRQTLGQGPEFLTYFQNEAQLEKSRLLSDRFSAERPKGSFSTLEIQRTEQGDSAMYLCASSLEGPYEQYFGPGTRLTVT.

On this clone itself: Other nucleotide sequences from this sample produce the same CDR3. The rearrangement uses TRBV9 and TRBJ1-1, with D possibly matching TRBD1 (5 bases). V gave up 2 bases and J gave up 3 bases, with 8 bases separating them. Germline CDR1 and CDR2: SGDLS and YYNGEE. This CDR3 comprises 13 residues. CDR3 bases: TGTGCCAGCAGCGTCGGGGGAGACACTGAAGCTTTCTTT. Translated, it gives CASSVGGDTEAFF.

The rearrangement joins TRBV27 to TRBJ2-2; D is unclear. The CDR3 length is 16 residues. Trimming left V 2 bases short and J 2 bases short, with 12 bases between. CDR1 is MNHEY, CDR2 SMNVEV, per germline (reference sequence). The CDR3 nucleotides read TGTGCCAGCAGTTTAGCGCGCAGCCTCAACACCGGGGAGCTGTTTTTT. Its protein is CASSLARSLNTGELFF.

This sequence joins TRBV27 and TRBJ2-4; D not resolved. From germline, CDR1 is MNHEY and CDR2 SMNVEV (reference sequence). V dropped 5 bases and J dropped 0 bases, with 14 bases sitting between them. This CDR3 region has 16 residues. CDR3 nucleotide sequence: TGTGCCAGCAGTCCTTTTTCTGGTCTAGCCAAAAACATTCAGTACTTC. Translating it yields CASSPFSGLAKNIQYF.

The chain combines TRBV2 with TRBJ2-7; the D gene is possibly TRBD1 (5 bases). Germline loops: CDR1 SNHLY, CDR2 FYNNEI. The CDR3 totals 14 residues. V lost 4 bases to trimming and J lost 3 bases, with 13 bases between them. The CDR3 sequence is CASSGERGNYEQYF. Here the CDR3 DNA reads TGTGCCAGCAGTGGGGAAAGGGGCAACTACGAGCAGTACTTC.

This chain connects TRBV12-5 to TRBJ2-1, with D perhaps given as TRBD1 or TRBD2 (6 bases each). The CDR3 covers 14 residues. Germline CDR1 is LGHNT and CDR2 is FRNRAP. V shed 6 bases and J shed 0 bases, with 9 bases lying between them. CDR3 sequence (DNA): TGTGCTAGTGGAGGGGGGAGCTCCTACAATGAGCAGTTCTTC. This sequence encodes CASGGGSSYNEQFF.

The rearrangement uses TRBV6-5 and TRBJ2-2; no reliable D call. V was pared by 4 bases and J by 4 bases, with 10 bases between. The CDR3 contains 14 residues. Germline V gives CDR1 MNHEY, CDR2 SVGAGI. DNA of the CDR3: TGTGCCAGCAGTTTAACCATGGGCACCGGGGAGCTGTTTTTT. This encodes CASSLTMGTGELFF.

The chain is built from TRBV6-5 and TRBJ2-3; perhaps D is TRBD1 or TRBD2 (6 bases each). With 4 bases removed from V and 4 bases from J, the gap between germline ends came to 12 bases. Germline V gives CDR1 MNHEY, CDR2 SVGAGI. CDR3 length equals 14 residues. CDR3 region: CASSWGASPDTQYF. DNA of the CDR3: TGTGCCAGCAGTTGGGGGGCGAGCCCAGATACGCAGTATTTT.

The rearrangement uses TRBV9 and TRBJ2-5, with D possibly TRBD1 on 5 matching bases. TRBJ2-7 matches the DNA end more closely, so the J call is doubtful. CDR3 size: 13 residues. Germline V gene lookup returns CDR1 SGDLS and CDR2 YYNGEE. The CDR3 coding sequence is TGTGCCAGCAGCGGATCAGGGACCTACGAGCAGTACTTC. Translated: CASSGSGTYEQYF.

This clone has just one count. The V call is TRBV7-9, the J call TRBJ2-2, with 11 bases fitting TRBD2. The length of the CDR3 is 17 residues. The V and J ends lost 2 bases and 1 base, in that order; junction bases with no gene match: 3. Looked up from germline, CDR1 is SEHNR and CDR2 is FQNEAQ (reference sequence). The CDR3 bases are TGTGCCAGCAGCTTACAGACTAGCGGGATGAACACCGGGGAGCTGTTTTTT. Its translation is CASSLQTSGMNTGELFF. Full variable domain (missing parts from reference TRBV7-9 and TRBJ2-2): DTGVSQNPRHKITKRGQNVTFRCDPISEHNRLYWYRQTLGQGPEFLTYFQNEAQLEKSRLLSDRFSAERPKGSFSTLEIQRTEQGDSAMYLCASSLQTSGMNTGELFFGEGSRLTVL.

The gene calls are TRBV4-2 and TRBJ2-1, with a weak D call TRBD2 (6 bases). V was cut by 1 base and J by 1 base, with 8 bases left in between. Germline-derived CDR1 and CDR2 are LGHNA and YNFKEQ. The CDR3 runs to 15 residues. The CDR3 DNA follows: TGTGCCAGCAGCCAAGGGAGGGGATCCTACAATGAGCAGTTCTTC. Translated: CASSQGRGSYNEQFF.

The chain employs TRBV9 and TRBJ2-3, with D uncertain. Germline V gene sequence: CDR1 SGDLS, CDR2 YYNGEE. The CDR3 runs 15 residues. Trimming cost V 0 bases and J 4 bases, with 12 bases left between them. CDR3 loop: CASSVEGNLPDTQYF. The CDR3 nucleotides are TGTGCCAGCAGCGTAGAAGGGAACCTCCCAGATACGCAGTATTTT.

V is TRBV28 and J is TRBJ2-7; 9 bases agree with TRBD1. This CDR3 has 14 residues. Unmatched junction bases numbered 9, after V lost 7 bases and J lost 5 bases. Germline CDR1 MDHEN, CDR2 SYDVKM. CDR3 nucleotides: TGTGCCAGCACCGCGGACAGGGGTGTCCACGAGCAGTACTTC. It codes for CASTADRGVHEQYF. Using reference TRBV28 and TRBJ2-7 for the parts outside the CDR3, the full variable domain is DVKVTQSSRYLVKRTGEKVFLECVQDMDHENMFWYRQDPGLGLRLIYFSYDVKMKEKGDIPEGYSVSREKKERFSLILESASTNQTSMYLCASTADRGVHEQYFGPGTRLTVT.

The rearrangement uses TRBV9 and TRBJ1-6; weak D call: TRBD1 (5 bases). Trimming took 0 bases from V and 9 from J, leaving 10 bases between them. CDR1 is SGDLS and CDR2 is YYNGEE in the germline V gene. This CDR3 comprises 14 residues. Here the CDR3 reads CASSVGEGPSPLHF. The DNA of the CDR3 is TGTGCCAGCAGCGTAGGGGAGGGACCTTCACCCCTCCACTTT.

J is TRBJ2-2 and V is TRBV5-1, with D possibly being TRBD1 (5 bases). This CDR3 has 16 residues. V lost 6 bases, J lost 6 bases, and 21 bases lay in between. Germline V CDR1 and CDR2: SGHRS, YFSETQ. In DNA form, the CDR3 reads TGCGCCAGCACCTGGGGCGAAGGAAGTGATCCCGGGGAGCTGTTTTTT. Residues: CASTWGEGSDPGELFF.

Only one count was recorded for this clone. CDR3 nucleotide sequence: TGCGCCAGCAGCTTGGTCGGAGGAAACACAGATACGCAGTATTTT. The encoded protein is CASSLVGGNTDTQYF. V gene TRBV5-1 combines with J gene TRBJ2-3; TRBD2 might be the D (5 bases). The CDR3 has 15 residues. V was shortened by 0 bases and J by 2 bases, with 10 bases between the two germline ends. Germline CDR1 reads SGHRS; CDR2 reads YFSETQ.

The chain couples TRBV11-2 to TRBJ2-3, with TRBD2 matching over 9 bases. J lost 2 bases, V lost 4 bases, and 4 bases had no gene match. The CDR3 sequence is 15 residues long. Germline V CDR1 and CDR2: SGHAT, FQNNGV. DNA for the CDR3: TGTGCCAGCAGCTCTAGCGGGAAGAACACAGATACGCAGTATTTT. It is translated as CASSSSGKNTDTQYF.